This T cell receptor beta chain stems from a study of blood T cell repertoires in COVID-19. Study background: The study drew acute and convalescent COVID-19 samples from the United States, Italy and Spain.

Authors' methods: The authors estimated nucleated cell counts from reference gene primer amplification. The method was immunoSEQ multiplex PCR; TCRdb's version includes in-frame clones alone and lacks a portion of them. V and J calls plus clone size are reproduced from that table; the DNA served to infer D and trimming. The table records approximately 300,000 clones, around 89% of them present only once. V shed 5 bases and J 4 bases; nucleotides not matched to a gene: 5. Germline lookup yields CDR1 MNHNS and CDR2 SASEGT. This CDR3 has 15 amino acids. The chain employs TRBV6-1 and TRBJ1-1; the match to TRBD1 covers 12 bases. This TCR derives from a middle-aged woman with acute or convalescent COVID-19. The specimen was peripheral blood. CDR3 in DNA: TGTGCCAGCAGTAGGGGACAGGGGGCGGCCACTGAAGCTTTCTTT. It specifies CASSRGQGAATEAFF.